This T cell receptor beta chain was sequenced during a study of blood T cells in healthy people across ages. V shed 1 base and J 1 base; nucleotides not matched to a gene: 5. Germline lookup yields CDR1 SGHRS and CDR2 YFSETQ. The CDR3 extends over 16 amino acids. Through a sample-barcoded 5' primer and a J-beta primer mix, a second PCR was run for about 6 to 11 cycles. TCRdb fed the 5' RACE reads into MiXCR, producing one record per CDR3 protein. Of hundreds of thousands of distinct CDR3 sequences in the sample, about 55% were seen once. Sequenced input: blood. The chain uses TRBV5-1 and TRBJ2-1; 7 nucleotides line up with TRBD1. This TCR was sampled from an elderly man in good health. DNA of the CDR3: TGCGCCAGCAGCTTGAGAGGGGGCAGGTCCTACAATGAGCAGTTCTTC. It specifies CASSLRGGRSYNEQFF.